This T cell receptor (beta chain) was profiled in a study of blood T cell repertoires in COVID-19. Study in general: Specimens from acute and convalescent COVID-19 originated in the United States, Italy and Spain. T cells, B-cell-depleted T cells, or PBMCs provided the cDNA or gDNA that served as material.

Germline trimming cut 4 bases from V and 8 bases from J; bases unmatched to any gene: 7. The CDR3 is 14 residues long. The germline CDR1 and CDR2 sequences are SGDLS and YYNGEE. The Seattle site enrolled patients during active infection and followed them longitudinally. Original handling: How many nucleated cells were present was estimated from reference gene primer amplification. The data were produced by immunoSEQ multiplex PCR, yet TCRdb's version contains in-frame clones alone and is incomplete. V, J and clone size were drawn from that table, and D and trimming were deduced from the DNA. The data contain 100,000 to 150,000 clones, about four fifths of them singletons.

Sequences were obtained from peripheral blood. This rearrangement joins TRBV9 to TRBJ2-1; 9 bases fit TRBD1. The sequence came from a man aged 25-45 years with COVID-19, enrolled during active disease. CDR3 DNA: TGTGCCAGCAGCCCCCTGACAGGGGGTGATGAGCAGTTCTTC. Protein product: CASSPLTGGDEQFF. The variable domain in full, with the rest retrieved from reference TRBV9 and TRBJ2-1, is DSGVTQTPKHLITATGQRVTLRCSPRSGDLSVYWYQQSLDQGLQFLIQYYNGEERAKGNILERFSAQQFPDLHSELNLSSLELGDSALYFCASSPLTGGDEQFFGPGTRLTVL.